The T cell receptor (beta chain) described here comes from a study of beta chain features in type 1 diabetes. Findings and caveats of the study: A moderate, significant TCRB CDR3 shortening appeared in type 1 diabetes across four CD4+ subsets. Any HLA type influence on TCRB rearrangement was left unresolved here.

Naive, central memory, regulatory and stem cell-like memory cells within the CD4+ compartment were sorted using CD45RO/CCR7/CD25/CD127/CD95/CD27. This clone came up a few times. The antigen remains unidentified. Sequenced material consisted of expressed TCRB transcripts (all of the isolated RNA was reverse transcribed). Clones were read by immunoSEQ multiplex PCR, and TCRdb kept only the in-frame ones, dropping some. The sample lists hundreds of thousands of clones, 9.5% to 13% occurring once. The source material was naive CD4+ T cells from blood. This TCR was sampled from a man aged 25-40 years with type 1 diabetes.

The CDR3 loop reads CASSLEGGTYEQYF. In DNA form, the CDR3 reads TGCGCCAGCAGCTTGGAAGGCGGGACCTACGAGCAGTACTTC. This chain uses TRBV5-1 with TRBJ2-7; tentative D call: TRBD2 (6 bases). The CDR3 is 14 residues long. Germline loops: CDR1 SGHRS, CDR2 YFSETQ. V was pared by 0 bases and J by 2 bases, with 9 bases between.